The 31 T cell receptor beta chains given below trace back to one sample, sequenced in a study of blood T cell repertoires in COVID-19. The protocol was immunoSEQ multiplex PCR, while the TCRdb copy is restricted to in-frame clones and leaves out a portion. Of 200,000 to 300,000 clones in the sample, about 83% were seen once. The sequencing input was peripheral blood. Source of these receptors: a human donor in a cohort sampled during active COVID-19.

This chain uses TRBV2 with TRBJ2-2, with 12 bases lining up with TRBD2. Trimming removed 6 bases from V and 6 bases from J; junction bases left unmatched: 5. This CDR3 contains 15 residues. From germline, CDR1 is SNHLY and CDR2 FYNNEI. CDR3 sequence: CASRARTSGAGELFF. The DNA for the CDR3 is TGTGCCAGCAGGGCTAGGACTAGCGGGGCCGGGGAGCTGTTTTTT.

The chain couples TRBV10-3 to TRBJ1-2, with unresolved D. CDR1 is ENHRY and CDR2 is SYGVKD in the germline V gene. The CDR3 sequence is 12 residues long. The V gene lost 1 base and the J gene lost 8 bases, with 8 bases spanning the gap. For the CDR3, the DNA is TGTGCCATCAGTGAGTTTGAGGAGGGCTACACCTTC. As protein: CAISEFEEGYTF.

The rearrangement joins TRBV9 to TRBJ2-7; 12 bases fit TRBD1. The CDR3 runs 16 residues. Germline trimming cut 2 bases from V and 4 bases from J; bases unmatched to any gene: 7. Germline assignment: CDR1 SGDLS and CDR2 YYNGEE. CDR3 in DNA: TGTGCCAGCAGCGTCGCCGGGACAGGGGGCGGGTACGAGCAGTACTTC. Its translation: CASSVAGTGGGYEQYF.

This chain links TRBV29-1 with TRBJ2-7, with D hard to call. There are 11 residues in the CDR3. Germline-derived CDR1 and CDR2 are SQVTM and ANQGSEA. The V and J ends lost 6 bases and 1 base respectively, with 7 bases between them. CDR3 nucleotide sequence: TGCAGCGTACAGTTATCCTACGAGCAGTACTTC. It translates to CSVQLSYEQYF.

J is TRBJ2-5 and V is TRBV5-1, with 8 bases that match TRBD2. Germline CDR1 SGHRS, CDR2 YFSETQ. The J segment lost 1 base and the V segment lost 0 bases, leaving 2 bases of the junction unmatched. The CDR3 is 15 amino acids. The CDR3 here is CASSLAGRVQETQYF. CDR3 bases: TGCGCCAGCAGCTTGGCCGGGAGGGTCCAAGAGACCCAGTACTTC.

This clone has a single count. The V gene is TRBV28, the J gene TRBJ2-1, with D perhaps matching TRBD2 (6 bases). This CDR3 has 15 amino acids. Trimming removed 2 bases at V and 2 bases at J, with 10 bases between. Germline-derived CDR1 and CDR2 are MDHEN and SYDVKM. The CDR3 DNA follows: TGTGCCAGCAGTTTAGGCGGGAACCCCTACAATGAGCAGTTCTTC. Amino acids: CASSLGGNPYNEQFF.

This clone was counted a few times. This chain links TRBV27 with TRBJ1-1, with 8 bases lining up with TRBD1. Per germline, CDR1 MNHEY and CDR2 SMNVEV (reference sequence). The V segment lost 6 bases and the J segment 4 bases; nucleotides outside the gene matches: 7. The CDR3 sequence is 14 residues long. The CDR3 reads CASSQRQGITEAFF. The CDR3, as DNA: TGTGCCAGCAGCCAACGACAGGGGATCACTGAAGCTTTCTTT.

This clone was recorded once. The V and J genes are TRBV10-1 and TRBJ2-3, with TRBD2 matching 11 bases. This CDR3 spans 15 amino acids. Losses at the gene ends were 6 bases for V and 2 bases for J; bases not matched to a gene: 4. The germline gives CDR1 WNHNN, CDR2 SYGVQD (reference sequence). CDR3: CASSGLAGITDTQYF. DNA of the CDR3: TGCGCCAGCAGCGGACTAGCGGGCATCACAGATACGCAGTATTTT.

This clone was seen once. The rearrangement joins TRBV28 to TRBJ1-1, with TRBD1 matching 8 bases. This CDR3 contains 15 residues. V shed 4 bases and J 0 bases; nucleotides not matched to a gene: 4. Germline V lookup: CDR1 MDHEN, CDR2 SYDVKM. DNA for the CDR3: TGTGCCAGCAGTTCTACGACAGGGGTGAACACTGAAGCTTTCTTT. Encoded protein: CASSSTTGVNTEAFF.

The rearrangement links TRBV12-3 or TRBV12-4 to TRBJ2-2; D might be TRBD2 (6 bases). With 5 bases removed from V and 7 bases from J, the gap between germline ends came to 8 bases. The CDR3 is 12 residues long. The CDR3 is CASSLGGGELFF. CDR3 nucleotide sequence: TGTGCCAGCAGTCTCGGGGGCGGGGAGCTGTTTTTT.

The V gene is TRBV5-4, the J gene TRBJ2-5, with D tentatively TRBD2 (5 bases). This CDR3 is 15 amino acids long. V dropped 3 bases and J dropped 6 bases, with 18 bases sitting between them. Germline-derived CDR1 and CDR2 are SGHNT and YYREEE (reference sequence). CDR3 bases: TGTGCCAGCAGCTCACTAGGAGGCATTGTGAAGACCCAGTACTTC. It codes for CASSSLGGIVKTQYF.

This sequence joins TRBV6-5 and TRBJ1-2; tentative D call: TRBD1 (5 bases). The germline V and J ends were trimmed by 6 bases and 3 bases, with 11 bases remaining between them. Germline CDR1 MNHEY, CDR2 SVGAGI. The CDR3 consists of 13 residues. This CDR3 is CASRRDRDYGYTF. The CDR3 DNA reads as TGTGCCAGCAGGAGAGACAGAGACTATGGCTACACCTTC.

The chain uses TRBV19 and TRBJ2-5, with D possibly TRBD1 on 5 matching bases. Trimming pared 3 bases from V and 5 bases from J, leaving 7 bases between. This CDR3 spans 12 amino acids. The germline gives CDR1 LNHDA, CDR2 SQIVND (reference sequence). CDR3 sequence: CASSIRDETQYF. The CDR3 nucleotides read TGTGCCAGTAGTATCAGGGATGAGACCCAGTACTTC.

This chain uses TRBV2 with TRBJ2-3; D uncertain. This CDR3 comprises 12 residues. Germline V gene sequence: CDR1 SNHLY, CDR2 FYNNEI. Trimming stripped 2 bases from V and 8 bases from J, with 8 bases between. This chain's CDR3 is CASSERRGTQYF. CDR3 nucleotide sequence: TGTGCCAGCAGTGAACGCCGCGGTACGCAGTATTTT.

This chain uses TRBV19 with TRBJ1-2; no definite D call. The CDR3 has 16 residues. The ends were cut back, 7 bases at V and 1 base at J, with 19 bases in the middle. Germline lookup yields CDR1 LNHDA and CDR2 SQIVND (reference sequence). For the CDR3, the DNA is TGTGCCAGTACCTCACCCCACAGTTCTGATAACTATGGCTACACCTTC. This encodes CASTSPHSSDNYGYTF.

The chain has TRBV15 and TRBJ2-2; D remains ambiguous. The CDR3 has 12 amino acids. V dropped 3 bases and J dropped 7 bases, with 6 bases sitting between them. CDR1 is LNHNV, CDR2 YYDKDF, per germline (reference sequence). CDR3 protein: CATSSLFGELFF. CDR3 DNA: TGTGCCACCAGCAGCCTATTCGGGGAGCTGTTTTTT. Using reference TRBV15 and TRBJ2-2 for the parts outside the CDR3, the full variable domain is DAMVIQNPRYQVTQFGKPVTLSCSQTLNHNVMYWYQQKSSQAPKLLFHYYDKDFNNEADTPDNFQSRRPNTSFCFLDIRSPGLGDTAMYLCATSSLFGELFFGEGSRLTVL.

This clone was seen once. This chain links TRBV4-2 with TRBJ1-2, with 10 bases lining up with TRBD1. The V segment lost 1 base and the J segment 9 bases; nucleotides outside the gene matches: 5. This CDR3 comprises 14 residues. Germline V gene data show CDR1 as LGHNA and CDR2 as YNFKEQ. CDR3 residues: CASSQGDRGLRYTF. As DNA, the CDR3 is TGTGCCAGCAGCCAAGGGGACAGGGGACTGCGCTACACCTTC.

This clone was picked up one time. The identical CDR3 is also encoded by other nucleotide sequences in the sample. The DNA of the CDR3 is TGCGCCAGCAGCAGCGGGGGGAACCAAGAGACCCAGTACTTC. Translating it yields CASSSGGNQETQYF. The chain links TRBV5-1 to TRBJ2-5; 9 bases are a match to TRBD2. V lost 4 bases, J lost 0 bases, and 1 base stayed unmatched. Germline assignment: CDR1 SGHRS and CDR2 YFSETQ. CDR3 length: 14 residues. The full variable domain, its missing parts supplied by reference TRBV5-1 and TRBJ2-5, is KAGVTQTPRYLIKTRGQQVTLSCSPISGHRSVSWYQQTPGQGLQFLFEYFSETQRNKGNFPGRFSGRQFSNSRSEMNVSTLELGDSALYLCASSSGGNQETQYFGPGTRLLVL.

The V call is TRBV2, the J call TRBJ1-5; D not certain. Germline values: CDR1 SNHLY, CDR2 FYNNEI. Trimming took off 6 bases at V and 6 bases at J, with 18 bases between the two ends. The CDR3 is 15 residues long. The CDR3 spells CASRTEIGGGQPQHF. In DNA form, the CDR3 reads TGTGCCAGCAGAACCGAAATAGGAGGTGGTCAGCCCCAGCATTTT.

The rearrangement links TRBV5-1 to TRBJ2-3; D is possibly TRBD2 (6 bases). The length of the CDR3 is 19 residues. Trimming cost V 1 base and J 0 bases, with 21 bases left between them. Germline V CDR1 and CDR2: SGHRS, YFSETQ. Written as DNA, the CDR3 is TGCGCCAGCAGCTTGATGTTTTCGGCGGGACCCGGGAGCACAGATACGCAGTATTTT. It translates to CASSLMFSAGPGSTDTQYF.

The sample holds one count of this clone. This chain joins TRBV14 and TRBJ1-1, with 8 bases that match TRBD1. CDR1 is SGHDN and CDR2 is FVKESK in the germline V gene. The J segment lost 5 bases and the V segment lost 4 bases, leaving 6 bases of the junction unmatched. The CDR3 consists of 14 residues. CDR3 residues: CASSLGQGRTEAFF. In DNA, the CDR3 is TGTGCCAGCAGCCTCGGACAGGGACGGACTGAAGCTTTCTTT.

This sequence joins TRBV2 and TRBJ2-3; 13 bases are a match to TRBD2. There are 15 residues in the CDR3. Germline assignment: CDR1 SNHLY and CDR2 FYNNEI. The ends lost 5 bases at V and 5 bases at J; junction bases unmatched: 4. This CDR3 is CASSLTSGRIDTQYF. DNA of the CDR3: TGTGCCAGCAGTTTGACTAGCGGGAGGATAGATACGCAGTATTTT.

The chain employs TRBV7-8 and TRBJ2-7, with a possible D match to TRBD2 (5 bases). Germline V lookup: CDR1 SGHVS, CDR2 FQNEAQ. Trimming shortened V by 2 bases and J by 3 bases, and 11 bases separated the two germline ends. The length of the CDR3 is 14 residues. The CDR3 DNA sequence: TGTGCCAGCAGCTTAAAAGGACTGAGCTACGAGCAGTACTTC. Its protein is CASSLKGLSYEQYF.

This chain connects TRBV7-2 to TRBJ2-4, with D possibly TRBD2 on 6 matching bases. V was pared by 1 base and J by 7 bases, with 8 bases between. Germline V gene lookup returns CDR1 SGHTA and CDR2 FQGNSA. There are 13 residues in the CDR3. CDR3 DNA sequence: TGTGCCAGCAGCTTAGTCGCGGGGAACATTCAGTACTTC. This sequence encodes CASSLVAGNIQYF.

The rearrangement links TRBV14 to TRBJ1-2; a weak D match, TRBD1 (5 bases). CDR1 and CDR2 from the germline V gene are SGHDN and FVKESK. This CDR3 comprises 13 residues. V was pared by 4 bases and J by 7 bases, with 13 bases between. The CDR3 is CASSPTRGGGYTF. The CDR3 nucleotides read TGTGCCAGCAGCCCAACGAGGGGAGGTGGCTACACCTTC.

The V and J genes are TRBV25-1 and TRBJ1-2, with D possibly matching TRBD1 (5 bases). The CDR3 spans 13 residues. The germline gives CDR1 MGHDK, CDR2 SYGVNS. The germline V and J ends were trimmed by 5 bases and 4 bases, with 11 bases remaining between them. The CDR3 region has the DNA TGTGCCAGCAGTCGGGGGTCGGCCTATGGCTACACCTTC. This codes for CASSRGSAYGYTF.

The chain is built from TRBV6-5 and TRBJ1-6; 8 nucleotides line up with TRBD1. The germline V gene has CDR1 MNHEY and CDR2 SVGAGI. The CDR3 has 14 residues. V lost 6 bases to trimming and J lost 4 bases; unmatched junction nucleotides: 2. The CDR3: CASRGQVYNSPLHF. The CDR3 DNA sequence: TGTGCCAGCAGGGGACAGGTGTATAATTCACCCCTCCACTTT.

This clone has only a few counts. V is TRBV5-4 and J is TRBJ1-1, with D perhaps TRBD1 (5 bases). The CDR3 length is 14 residues. Trimming removed 0 bases at V and 8 bases at J, with 14 bases between. Germline V lookup: CDR1 SGHNT, CDR2 YYREEE (reference sequence). CDR3 amino acids: CASSLGADNGEAFF. CDR3 DNA: TGTGCCAGCAGCTTGGGCGCGGACAATGGAGAAGCTTTCTTT. Looking up the rest from reference TRBV5-4 and TRBJ1-1 gives the full variable domain: ETGVTQSPTHLIKTRGQQVTLRCSSQSGHNTVSWYQQALGQGPQFIFQYYREEENGRGNFPPRFSGLQFPNYSSELNVNALELDDSALYLCASSLGADNGEAFFGQGTRLTVV.

The V call is TRBV25-1, the J call TRBJ2-1, with 10 bases that match TRBD2. The CDR3 extends over 16 amino acids. With V trimmed by 3 bases and J by 6 bases, 8 bases remained unmatched. Germline V gives CDR1 MGHDK, CDR2 SYGVNS. Written as DNA, the CDR3 is TGTGCCAGCAGTGAGGCGGGACTAGCGTCGGGCAATGAGCAGTTCTTC. Protein sequence: CASSEAGLASGNEQFF.

This sequence joins TRBV11-2 and TRBJ2-2, with 10 nucleotides matching TRBD1. Germline loops: CDR1 SGHAT, CDR2 FQNNGV. CDR3 length equals 17 residues. The ends lost 5 bases at V and 0 bases at J; junction bases unmatched: 6. The CDR3 DNA sequence: TGTGCCAGCAGCCGCACCGGGACAGGGGCGAACACCGGGGAGCTGTTTTTT. Encoded protein: CASSRTGTGANTGELFF.

The chain has TRBV7-2 and TRBJ2-7, with D possibly being TRBD2 (5 bases). The V gene lost 5 bases and the J gene lost 4 bases, with 18 bases spanning the gap. CDR3 length: 15 amino acids. CDR1 is SGHTA and CDR2 is FQGNSA in the germline V gene. The CDR3 region is CASSPLSLAEYEQYF. CDR3 DNA: TGTGCCAGCAGCCCCCTCTCCCTAGCTGAGTACGAGCAGTACTTC.